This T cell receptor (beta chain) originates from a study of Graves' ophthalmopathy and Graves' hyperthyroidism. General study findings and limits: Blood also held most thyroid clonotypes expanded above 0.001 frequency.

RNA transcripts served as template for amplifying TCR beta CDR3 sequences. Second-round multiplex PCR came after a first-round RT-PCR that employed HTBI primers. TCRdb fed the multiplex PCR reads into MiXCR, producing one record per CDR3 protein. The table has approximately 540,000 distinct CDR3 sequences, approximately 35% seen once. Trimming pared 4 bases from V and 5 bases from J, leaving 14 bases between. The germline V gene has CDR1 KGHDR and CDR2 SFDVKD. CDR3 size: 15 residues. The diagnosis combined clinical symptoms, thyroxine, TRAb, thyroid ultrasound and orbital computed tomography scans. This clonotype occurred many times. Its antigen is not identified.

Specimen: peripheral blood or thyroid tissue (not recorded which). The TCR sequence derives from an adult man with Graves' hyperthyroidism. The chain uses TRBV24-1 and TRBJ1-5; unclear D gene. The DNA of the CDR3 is TGTGCCACCAGTGACCCCGACGCGCCCCATCAGCCCCAGCATTTT. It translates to CATSDPDAPHQPQHF.